This record covers a single T cell receptor beta chain. The data were obtained in a study of blood T cell repertoires in COVID-19. Sequenced by immunoSEQ multiplex PCR; TCRdb stores in-frame clones only, minus some. The sample lists 200,000 to 300,000 clones; roughly nine tenths were seen once. This CDR3 is built from 13 residues. The V gene's germline CDR1 is MGHRA and CDR2 YSYEKL. Between the trimmed V and J ends, which lost 4 bases and 5 bases, there was a span of 11 bases. The source is a woman aged 55-69 years who had recovered from COVID-19. J is TRBJ1-1 and V is TRBV4-1; D is unresolved. Sequencing used peripheral blood. The CDR3 spells CASSLGRATEAFF. The CDR3 DNA follows: TGCGCCAGCAGCCTGGGGAGGGCTACTGAAGCTTTCTTT.